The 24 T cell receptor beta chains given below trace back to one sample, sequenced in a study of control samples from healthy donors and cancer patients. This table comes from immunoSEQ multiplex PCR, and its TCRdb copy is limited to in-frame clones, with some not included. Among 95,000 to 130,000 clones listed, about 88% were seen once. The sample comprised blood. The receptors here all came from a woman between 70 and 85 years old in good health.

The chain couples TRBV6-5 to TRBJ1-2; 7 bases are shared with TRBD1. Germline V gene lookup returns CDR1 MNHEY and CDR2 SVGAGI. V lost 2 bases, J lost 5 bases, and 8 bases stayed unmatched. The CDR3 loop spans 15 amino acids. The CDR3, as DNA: TGTGCCAGCAGTTACCGGGGGACAGACTTATATGGCTACACCTTC. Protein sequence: CASSYRGTDLYGYTF.

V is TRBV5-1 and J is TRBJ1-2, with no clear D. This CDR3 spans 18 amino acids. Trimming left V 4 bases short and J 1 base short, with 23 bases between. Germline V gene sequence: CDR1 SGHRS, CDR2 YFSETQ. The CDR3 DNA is TGCGCCAGCAGCCGATCTTATGGTGGGCGAAGTCTTAACTATGGCTACACCTTC. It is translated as CASSRSYGGRSLNYGYTF.

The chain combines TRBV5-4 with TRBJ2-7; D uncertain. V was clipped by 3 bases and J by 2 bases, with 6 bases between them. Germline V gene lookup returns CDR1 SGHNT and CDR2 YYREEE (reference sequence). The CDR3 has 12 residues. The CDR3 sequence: CASSSDTYEQYF. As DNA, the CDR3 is TGTGCCAGCAGCTCAGATACCTACGAGCAGTACTTC.

The CDR3 sequence is CASSVTGGSHEQYF. DNA for the CDR3: TGTGCCAGCAGCGTGACAGGGGGTAGTCACGAGCAGTACTTC. The gene calls are TRBV7-2 and TRBJ2-7, with 9 bases that match TRBD1. The CDR3 sequence is 14 residues long. Germline assignment: CDR1 SGHTA and CDR2 FQGNSA. V dropped 5 bases and J dropped 5; count of bases not matched to a gene: 7.

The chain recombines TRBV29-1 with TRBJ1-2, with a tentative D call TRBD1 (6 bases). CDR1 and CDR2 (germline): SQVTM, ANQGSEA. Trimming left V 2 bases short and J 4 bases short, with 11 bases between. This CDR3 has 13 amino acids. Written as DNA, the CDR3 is TGCAGCGTTGAATCAGGGGCCGGCTATGGCTACACCTTC. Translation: CSVESGAGYGYTF. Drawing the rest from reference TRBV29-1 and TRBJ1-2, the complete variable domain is SAVISQKPSRDICQRGTSLTIQCQVDSQVTMMFWYRQQPGQSLTLIATANQGSEATYESGFVIDKFPISRPNLTFSTLTVSNMSPEDSSIYLCSVESGAGYGYTFGSGTRLTVV.

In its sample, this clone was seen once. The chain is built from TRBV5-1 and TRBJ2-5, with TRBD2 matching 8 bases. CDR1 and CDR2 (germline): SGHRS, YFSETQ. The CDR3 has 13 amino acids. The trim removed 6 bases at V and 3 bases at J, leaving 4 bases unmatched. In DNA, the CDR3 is TGCGCCAGCAATAGCGGGGTCGAAGAGACCCAGTACTTC. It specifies CASNSGVEETQYF.

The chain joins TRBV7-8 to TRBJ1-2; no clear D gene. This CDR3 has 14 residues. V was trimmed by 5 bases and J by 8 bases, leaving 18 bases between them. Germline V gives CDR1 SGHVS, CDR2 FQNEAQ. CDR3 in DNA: TGTGCCAGCAGCCGAGACCCTCTCCAGGACGGCTACACCTTC. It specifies CASSRDPLQDGYTF.

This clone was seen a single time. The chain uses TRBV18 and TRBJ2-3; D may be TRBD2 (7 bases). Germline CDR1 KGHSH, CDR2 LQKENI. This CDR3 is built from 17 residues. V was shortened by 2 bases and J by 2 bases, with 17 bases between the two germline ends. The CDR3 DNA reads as TGTGCCAGCTCACCAATGGGGGGGGCTCCGCACACAGATACGCAGTATTTT. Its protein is CASSPMGGAPHTDTQYF. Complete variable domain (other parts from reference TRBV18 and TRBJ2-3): NAGVMQNPRHLVRRRGQEARLRCSPMKGHSHVYWYRQLPEEGLKFMVYLQKENIIDESGMPKERFSAEFPKEGPSILRIQQVVRGDSAAYFCASSPMGGAPHTDTQYFGPGTRLTVL.

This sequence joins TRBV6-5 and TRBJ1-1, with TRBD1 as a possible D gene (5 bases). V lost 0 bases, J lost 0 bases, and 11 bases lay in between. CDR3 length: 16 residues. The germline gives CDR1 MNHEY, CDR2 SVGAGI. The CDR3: CASSYSARRVNTEAFF. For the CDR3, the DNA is TGTGCCAGCAGTTACTCGGCCCGCAGGGTGAACACTGAAGCTTTCTTT.

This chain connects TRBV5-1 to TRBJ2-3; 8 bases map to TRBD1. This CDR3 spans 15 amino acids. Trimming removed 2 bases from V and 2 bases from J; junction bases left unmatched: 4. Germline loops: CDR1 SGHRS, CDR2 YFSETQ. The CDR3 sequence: CASSLGQGPTDTQYF. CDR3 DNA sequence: TGCGCCAGCAGCTTAGGACAGGGCCCCACAGATACGCAGTATTTT.

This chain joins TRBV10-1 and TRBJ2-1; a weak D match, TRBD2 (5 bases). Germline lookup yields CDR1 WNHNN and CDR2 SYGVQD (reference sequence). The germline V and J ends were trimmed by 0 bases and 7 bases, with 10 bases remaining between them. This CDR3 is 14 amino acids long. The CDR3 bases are TGCGCCAGCAGTGAGTCACGGCAGCGGAATGAGCAGTTCTTC. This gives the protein CASSESRQRNEQFF.

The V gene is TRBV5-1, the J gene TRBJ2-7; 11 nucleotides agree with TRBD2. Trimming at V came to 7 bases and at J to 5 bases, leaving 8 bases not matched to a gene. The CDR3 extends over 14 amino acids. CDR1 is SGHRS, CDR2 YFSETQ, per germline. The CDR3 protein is CASGRTGLADEQYF. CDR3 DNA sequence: TGCGCCAGCGGTAGGACGGGACTAGCGGACGAGCAGTACTTC.

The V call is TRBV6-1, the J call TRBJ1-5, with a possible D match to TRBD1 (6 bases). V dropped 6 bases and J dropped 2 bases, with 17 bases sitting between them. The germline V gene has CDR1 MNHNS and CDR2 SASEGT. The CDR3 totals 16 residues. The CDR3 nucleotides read TGTGCCAGCAGCGAAACCAAGGGGGGCGGCAATCAGCCCCAGCATTTT. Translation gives CASSETKGGGNQPQHF.

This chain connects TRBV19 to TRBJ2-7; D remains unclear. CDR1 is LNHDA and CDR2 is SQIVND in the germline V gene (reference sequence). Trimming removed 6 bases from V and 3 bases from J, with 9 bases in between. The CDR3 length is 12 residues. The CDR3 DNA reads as TGTGCCAGTAGCACCGCCGGCTACGAGCAGTACTTC. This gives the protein CASSTAGYEQYF.

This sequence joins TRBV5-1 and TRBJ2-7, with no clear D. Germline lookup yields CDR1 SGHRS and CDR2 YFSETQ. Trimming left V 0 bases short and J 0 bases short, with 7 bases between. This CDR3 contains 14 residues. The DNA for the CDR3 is TGCGCCAGCAGCTTGGAACCGAGCTCCTACGAGCAGTACTTC. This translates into CASSLEPSSYEQYF.

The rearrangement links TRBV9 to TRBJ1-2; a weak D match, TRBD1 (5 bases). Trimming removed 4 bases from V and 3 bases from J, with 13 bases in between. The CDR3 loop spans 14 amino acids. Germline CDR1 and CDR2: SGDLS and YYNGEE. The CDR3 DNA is TGTGCCAGCAGCCTCCGGGACGGAGACTATGGCTACACCTTC. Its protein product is CASSLRDGDYGYTF.

The CDR3 DNA reads TGTGCCAGCAGCTTAGTGTTCCGGGGGCTAAGGGGAAACACCATATATTTT. Residues: CASSLVFRGLRGNTIYF. The V gene is TRBV7-6, the J gene TRBJ1-3; perhaps TRBD1 as D (6 bases). The CDR3 length is 17 residues. Germline values: CDR1 SGHVS, CDR2 FNYEAQ. Trimming shortened V by 1 base and J by 4 bases, and 17 bases separated the two germline ends.

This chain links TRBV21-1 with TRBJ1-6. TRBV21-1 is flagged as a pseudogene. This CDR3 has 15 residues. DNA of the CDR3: TGTGCCAGCAGCAAAGAGGGAACAATAGGTTCACCCCTCCACTTT. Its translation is CASSKEGTIGSPLHF.

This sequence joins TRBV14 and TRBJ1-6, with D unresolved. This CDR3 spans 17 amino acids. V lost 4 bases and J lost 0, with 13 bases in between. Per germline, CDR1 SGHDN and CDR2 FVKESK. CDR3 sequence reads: CASSRDQSSSYNSPLHF. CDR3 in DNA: TGTGCCAGCAGCCGAGACCAGTCGAGCTCCTATAATTCACCCCTCCACTTT.

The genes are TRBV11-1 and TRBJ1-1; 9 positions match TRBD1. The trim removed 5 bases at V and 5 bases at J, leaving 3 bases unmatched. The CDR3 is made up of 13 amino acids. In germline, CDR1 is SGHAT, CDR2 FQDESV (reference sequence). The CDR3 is CASSATGGTEAFF. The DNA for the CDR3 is TGTGCCAGCAGCGCGACAGGGGGAACTGAAGCTTTCTTT.

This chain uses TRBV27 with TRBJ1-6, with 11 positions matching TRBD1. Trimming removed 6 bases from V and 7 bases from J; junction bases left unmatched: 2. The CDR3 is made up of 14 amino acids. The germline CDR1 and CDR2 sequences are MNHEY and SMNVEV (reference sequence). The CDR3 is CASRGTGGNSPLHF. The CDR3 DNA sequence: TGTGCCAGCAGAGGGACAGGGGGGAATTCACCCCTCCACTTT.

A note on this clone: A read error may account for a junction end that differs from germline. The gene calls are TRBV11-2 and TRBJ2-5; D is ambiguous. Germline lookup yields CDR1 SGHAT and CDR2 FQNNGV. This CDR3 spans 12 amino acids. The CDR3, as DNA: TGTGCCAGCAGCTTGGGCCAAGTGACCCAGTACTTC. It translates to CASSLGQVTQYF.

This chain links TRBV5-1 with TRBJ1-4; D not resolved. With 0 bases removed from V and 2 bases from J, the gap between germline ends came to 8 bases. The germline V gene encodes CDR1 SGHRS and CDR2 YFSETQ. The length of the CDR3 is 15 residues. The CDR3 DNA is TGCGCCAGCAGCTTGGAGGGCCGGACTAATGAAAAACTGTTTTTT. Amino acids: CASSLEGRTNEKLFF.

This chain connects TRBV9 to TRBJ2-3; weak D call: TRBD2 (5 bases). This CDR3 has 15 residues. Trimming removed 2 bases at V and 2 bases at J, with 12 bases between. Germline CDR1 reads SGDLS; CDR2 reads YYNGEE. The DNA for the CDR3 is TGTGCCAGCAGCGTGACACTAGGTTCCACAGATACGCAGTATTTT. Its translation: CASSVTLGSTDTQYF.